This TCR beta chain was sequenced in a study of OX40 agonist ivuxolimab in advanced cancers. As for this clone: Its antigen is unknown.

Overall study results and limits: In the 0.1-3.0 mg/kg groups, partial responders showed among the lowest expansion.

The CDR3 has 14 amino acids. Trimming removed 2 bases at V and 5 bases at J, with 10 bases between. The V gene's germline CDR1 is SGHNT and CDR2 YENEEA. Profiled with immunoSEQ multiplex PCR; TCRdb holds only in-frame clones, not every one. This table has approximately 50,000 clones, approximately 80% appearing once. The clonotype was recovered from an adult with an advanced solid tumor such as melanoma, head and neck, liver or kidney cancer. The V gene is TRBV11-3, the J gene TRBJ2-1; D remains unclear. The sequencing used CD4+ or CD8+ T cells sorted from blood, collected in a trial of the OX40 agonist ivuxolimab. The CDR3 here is CASSLKNSHNEQFF. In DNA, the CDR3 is TGTGCCAGCAGCTTAAAGAATTCTCACAATGAGCAGTTCTTC. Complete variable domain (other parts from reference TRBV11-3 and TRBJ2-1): EAGVVQSPRYKIIEKKQPVAFWCNPISGHNTLYWYLQNLGQGPELLIRYENEEAVDDSQLPKDRFSAERLKGVDSTLKIQPAELGDSAVYLCASSLKNSHNEQFFGPGTRLTVL.